Here is one T cell receptor (beta chain) with its context. The antigen is undetermined. PCR was performed using 60 Vbeta and 13 Jbeta primers. Some clones are missing from TCRdb's copy, which holds only in-frame ones; the method was immunoSEQ multiplex PCR. The table has about 150,000 clones, more than 60% seen once. These data come from a study of cytomegalovirus exposure and HLA in healthy donors. Study conclusions and caveats: In an earlier analysis, in about 530 donors, most V segments appeared productive either ~87% or ~30% of the time.

The CDR3 totals 14 residues. Germline CDR1 and CDR2: SGHTA and FQGTGA. Trimming at V came to 5 bases and at J to 2 bases, leaving 5 bases not matched to a gene. The sample was PBMCs. The TCR originated in a man aged 30 to 45 in good health and CMV-seropositive. J is TRBJ1-1 and V is TRBV7-3, with 7 bases matching TRBD1. Here the CDR3 reads CASSDLGGNTEAFF. DNA for the CDR3: TGTGCCAGCAGCGACTTAGGGGGCAACACTGAAGCTTTCTTT.